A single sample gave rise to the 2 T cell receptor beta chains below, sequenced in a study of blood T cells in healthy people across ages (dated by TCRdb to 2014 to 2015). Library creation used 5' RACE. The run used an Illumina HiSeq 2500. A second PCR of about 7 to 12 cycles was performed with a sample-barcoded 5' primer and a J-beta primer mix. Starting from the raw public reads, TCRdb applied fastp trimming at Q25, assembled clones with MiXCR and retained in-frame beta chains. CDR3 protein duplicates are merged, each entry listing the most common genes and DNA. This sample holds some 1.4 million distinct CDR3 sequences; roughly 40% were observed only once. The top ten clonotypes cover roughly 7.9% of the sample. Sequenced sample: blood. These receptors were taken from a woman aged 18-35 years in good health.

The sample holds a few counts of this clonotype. This CDR3 reads CASSPPGGEIETQYF. DNA of the CDR3: TGTGCCAGCAGTCCGCCCGGAGGGGAAATCGAAACGCAGTATTTT. The chain employs TRBV12-3 or TRBV12-4 and TRBJ2-3, with D maybe TRBD2 (6 bases). The CDR3 extends over 15 amino acids. Trimming took off 5 bases at V and 9 bases at J, with 21 bases between the two ends.

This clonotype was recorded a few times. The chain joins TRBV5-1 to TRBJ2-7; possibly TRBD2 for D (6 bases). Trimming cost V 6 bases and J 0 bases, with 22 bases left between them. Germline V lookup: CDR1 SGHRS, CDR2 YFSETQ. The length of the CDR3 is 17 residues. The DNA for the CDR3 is TGCGCCAGCACCTTTGGGGGGACGGTCGGAAGCTCCTACGAGCAGTACTTC. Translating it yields CASTFGGTVGSSYEQYF.